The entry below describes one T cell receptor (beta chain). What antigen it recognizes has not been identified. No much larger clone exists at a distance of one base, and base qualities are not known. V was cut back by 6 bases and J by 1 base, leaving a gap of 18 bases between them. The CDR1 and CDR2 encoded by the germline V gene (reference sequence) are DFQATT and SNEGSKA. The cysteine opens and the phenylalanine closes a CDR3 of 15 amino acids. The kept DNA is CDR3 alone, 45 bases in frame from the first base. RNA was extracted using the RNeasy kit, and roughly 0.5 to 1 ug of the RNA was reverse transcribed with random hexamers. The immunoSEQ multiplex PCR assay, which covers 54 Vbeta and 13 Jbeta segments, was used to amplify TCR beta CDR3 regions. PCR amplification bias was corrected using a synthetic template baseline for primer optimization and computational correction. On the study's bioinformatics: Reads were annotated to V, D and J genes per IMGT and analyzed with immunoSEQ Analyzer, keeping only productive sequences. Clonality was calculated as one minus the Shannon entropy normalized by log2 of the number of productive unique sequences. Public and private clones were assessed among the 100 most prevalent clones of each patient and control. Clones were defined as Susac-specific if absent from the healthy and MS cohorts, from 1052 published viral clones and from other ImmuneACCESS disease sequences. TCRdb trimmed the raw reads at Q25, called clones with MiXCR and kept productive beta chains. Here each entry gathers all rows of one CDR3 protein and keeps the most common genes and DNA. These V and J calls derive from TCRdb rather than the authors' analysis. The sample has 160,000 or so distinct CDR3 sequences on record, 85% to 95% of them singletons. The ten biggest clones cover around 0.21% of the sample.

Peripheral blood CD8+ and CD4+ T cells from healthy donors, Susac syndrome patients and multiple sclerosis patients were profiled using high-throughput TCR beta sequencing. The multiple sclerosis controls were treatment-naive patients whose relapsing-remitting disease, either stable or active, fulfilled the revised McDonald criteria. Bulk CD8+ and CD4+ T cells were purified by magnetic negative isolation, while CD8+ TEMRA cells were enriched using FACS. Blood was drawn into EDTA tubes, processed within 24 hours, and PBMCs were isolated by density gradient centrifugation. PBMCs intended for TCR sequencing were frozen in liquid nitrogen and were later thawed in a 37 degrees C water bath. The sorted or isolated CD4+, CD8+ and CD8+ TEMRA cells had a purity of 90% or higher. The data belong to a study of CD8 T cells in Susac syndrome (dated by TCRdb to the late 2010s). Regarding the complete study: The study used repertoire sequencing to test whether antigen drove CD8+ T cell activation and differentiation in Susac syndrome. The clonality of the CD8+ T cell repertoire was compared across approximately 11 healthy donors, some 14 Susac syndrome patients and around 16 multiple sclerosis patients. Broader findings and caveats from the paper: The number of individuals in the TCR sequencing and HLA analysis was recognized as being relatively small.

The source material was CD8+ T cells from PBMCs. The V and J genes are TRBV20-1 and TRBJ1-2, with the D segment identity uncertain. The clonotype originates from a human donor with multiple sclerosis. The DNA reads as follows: TGCAGTGCCCGCGACCGGCAGAGGAATAACTATGGCTACACCTTC. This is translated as CSARDRQRNNYGYTF.